Following are 7 T cell receptor beta chains from one sample sequenced in a study of blood T cells in healthy people across ages. Through a sample-barcoded 5' primer and a J-beta primer mix, a second PCR was run for roughly 7 to 11 cycles. TCRdb ran MiXCR on the 5' RACE reads and lists one entry per CDR3 protein. The sample comprises fewer than 1,000,000 distinct CDR3 sequences, about half of which are singletons, and 15% to 20% rests with the top ten. Material: blood. The receptors were gathered from an elderly man in good health.

A note on this clonotype: This could be a read error, since a much larger clone is one nucleotide away. The chain uses TRBV10-3 and TRBJ2-3, with D possibly TRBD2 on 6 matching bases. V lost 2 bases, J lost 4 bases, and 16 bases lay in between. CDR3 size: 16 residues. Germline CDR1 and CDR2: ENHRY and SYGVKD. CDR3 sequence: CAISEGGGSYPDTQYF. Written as DNA, the CDR3 is TGTGCCATCAGTGAGGGAGGAGGGAGCTATCCAGATACGCAGTATTTT.

The chain links TRBV20-1 to TRBJ2-7; D may correspond to TRBD1 or TRBD2 (6 bases each). The J call is uncertain, as TRBJ2-5 better fits the DNA end. The CDR3 extends over 15 amino acids. Germline V lookup: CDR1 DFQATT, CDR2 SNEGSKA (reference sequence). The CDR3 here is CSAPRPGAVQETQYF. The DNA of the CDR3 is TGCAGTGCCCCAAGGCCGGGGGCGGTGCAAGAGACCCAGTACTTC.

This clonotype was counted between two and nine times. The chain links TRBV6-2 or TRBV6-3 to TRBJ1-5; D gene uncertain. V lost 4 bases and J 7 bases, leaving 14 bases between the germline ends. The CDR3 consists of 14 residues. CDR1 MNHEY and CDR2 SVGEGT come from the germline V gene. The CDR3 nucleotides read TGTGCCAGCAGTTTCCCAGATTGGGGACAGCCCCAGCATTTT. It is translated as CASSFPDWGQPQHF.

The V gene is TRBV10-2, the J gene TRBJ2-5; 11 nucleotides align to TRBD2. The CDR3 is 17 residues long. In germline, CDR1 is WSHSY, CDR2 SAAADI. J lost 11 bases, V lost 6 bases, and 20 bases had no gene match. CDR3 bases: TGCGCCAGCAGGAAGGGCCTAGCGGGAGGATCTTCGAATGAGCAGTACTTC. This encodes CASRKGLAGGSSNEQYF.

This clonotype was counted a few times. V is TRBV30 and J is TRBJ2-5, with TRBD1 matching 10 bases. TRBJ2-7 explains the end of the DNA better; the J call may be wrong. This CDR3 contains 13 residues. Germline CDR1 is GTSNPN and CDR2 is SVGIG (reference sequence). As DNA, the CDR3 is TGTGCCTGGAAAGGCTGGACAGGGGGCGAGCAGTACTTC. This gives the protein CAWKGWTGGEQYF.

This clonotype has more than one count but fewer than ten. V and J are TRBV12-3 or TRBV12-4 and TRBJ2-5; 7 bases are shared with TRBD2. This CDR3 has 14 residues. Trimming took 5 bases from V and 2 from J; bases not matched to a gene: 5. Written as DNA, the CDR3 is TGTGCCAGCAGTAGCGGGACTATGCAAGAGACCCAGTACTTC. It is translated as CASSSGTMQETQYF.

This clonotype was observed a handful of times. DNA of the CDR3: TGTGCCAGCAGCACCGACGGACCCTACGAGCAGTACTTC. Protein: CASSTDGPYEQYF. V gene TRBV21-1 combines with J gene TRBJ2-7. TRBV21-1 is an annotated pseudogene. The CDR3 contains 13 residues.